These T cell receptor beta chains were read from a single sample in a study of response to subunit inactivated influenza vaccine. TCRdb independently ran MiXCR on the RT-PCR reads; one entry per CDR3 protein. The table has about half a million distinct CDR3 sequences, roughly 25% seen once. Sequences were derived from CD4+ T cells sorted from PBMCs, sampled 5 days after vaccination. The receptors originated from a man aged 50 or older who received an inactivated influenza vaccine. The CDR3 runs from the conserved cysteine through the conserved F or W. The order of the fields is V gene, clone size, D gene, J gene, CDR3 protein, CDR3 DNA. The D gene is left open where the match is weak. Size values are once, few and many counts, or a class for expanded clones, and some rows have none.

TRBV6-7	few	TRBD1	TRBJ1-5	CASSRTKTGSGQPQHF	TGTGCCAGCAGCCGAACTAAGACAGGGTCGGGTCAGCCCCAGCATTTT
TRBV7-9	few	.	TRBJ2-1	CASTPSGGLSYNEQFF	TGTGCCAGCACCCCTTCGGGTGGGCTTTCCTACAATGAGCAGTTCTTC
TRBV2	few	.	TRBJ2-5	CASIAAGAQETQYF	TGTGCCAGCATTGCCGCGGGGGCGCAAGAGACCCAGTACTTC
TRBV7-6	.	.	TRBJ2-1	CASSKPGKTQYNEQFF	TGTGCCAGCAGCAAACCGGGAAAGACCCAATACAATGAGCAGTTCTTC
TRBV20-1	few	.	TRBJ2-7	CSATPGQASSYEQYF	TGCAGTGCTACCCCAGGGCAGGCGAGCTCCTACGAGCAGTACTTC
TRBV11-2	.	.	TRBJ2-7	CASSRDRSSKEQYF	TGTGCCAGCAGCCGAGACAGGTCTTCAAAGGAGCAGTACTTC
TRBV29-1	few	.	TRBJ2-1	CSVKGQGIAGGRYNEQFF	TGCAGCGTTAAGGGACAGGGAATAGCGGGAGGCCGCTACAATGAGCAGTTCTTC
TRBV19	.	.	TRBJ2-7	CASSIAPRRARSDEQYF	TGTGCCAGTAGTATTGCCCCGAGGAGGGCGCGTTCCGACGAGCAGTACTTC
TRBV12-3/TRBV12-4	few	TRBD2	TRBJ2-7	CASSTLAGASNEQYF	TGTGCCAGCAGTACGCTAGCGGGAGCCAGCAACGAGCAGTACTTC
TRBV6-2/TRBV6-3	.	.	TRBJ2-7	CASRIPDLYEQYF	TGTGCCAGCAGGATCCCAGATTTATACGAGCAGTACTTC
TRBV7-8	.	.	TRBJ1-2	CASSPTGRYYGYTF	TGTGCCAGCAGCCCAACCGGACGGTACTATGGCTACACCTTC
TRBV10-3	.	TRBD2	TRBJ2-5	CAIRDSGGAVETQYF	TGTGCCATCAGAGATAGCGGGGGGGCCGTGGAGACCCAGTACTTC
TRBV5-1	.	.	TRBJ2-1	CASKTTQGNEQFF	TGCGCCAGCAAGACTACCCAGGGGAATGAGCAGTTCTTC
TRBV12-3/TRBV12-4	many	TRBD1	TRBJ1-5	CASTTGGGSNQPQHF	TGTGCCAGCACCACAGGGGGGGGGAGCAATCAGCCCCAGCATTTT
TRBV11-3	.	.	TRBJ2-1	CASSLATGNNNEQFF	TGTGCCAGCAGCTTAGCCACAGGGAATAACAATGAGCAGTTCTTC
TRBV19	.	.	TRBJ2-6	CASSTGSGANVLTF	TGTGCCAGTAGTACAGGATCTGGGGCCAACGTCCTGACTTTC
TRBV6-5	few	.	TRBJ2-7	CASSSPGGGNEQYF	TGTGCCAGCAGTTCCCCAGGAGGAGGGAACGAGCAGTACTTC
TRBV20-1	few	.	TRBJ2-5	CSARDWGETQYF	TGCAGTGCTAGAGATTGGGGCGAGACCCAGTACTTC
TRBV20-1	.	TRBD1	TRBJ2-7	CSARAGTGAYEQYF	TGCAGTGCTAGGGCCGGGACAGGGGCGTACGAGCAGTACTTC
TRBV6-5	.	TRBD1	TRBJ2-1	CASSSDRGSSYNEQFF	TGTGCCAGCAGTTCGGACAGGGGGAGCTCCTACAATGAGCAGTTCTTC
TRBV6-2/TRBV6-3	once	TRBD2	TRBJ2-2	CASSYSGLADTGELFF	TGTGCCAGCAGTTACTCCGGACTAGCTGACACCGGGGAGCTGTTTTTT
TRBV5-1	.	.	TRBJ2-6	CASSQEPGSGANVLTF	TGCGCCAGCAGCCAAGAGCCGGGATCTGGGGCCAACGTCCTGACTTTC
TRBV7-3	few	TRBD1	TRBJ2-3	CASSLQGATDTQYF	TGTGCCAGCAGCTTACAGGGGGCCACAGATACGCAGTATTTT
TRBV3-1	.	.	TRBJ1-6	CASSQDSPLHF	TGTGCCAGCAGCCAAGATTCACCCCTCCACTTT
TRBV9	.	TRBD1	TRBJ2-7	CASSVGEWDRGRGYEQYF	TGTGCCAGCAGCGTAGGAGAATGGGACAGGGGGCGCGGGTACGAGCAGTACTTC
TRBV12-3/TRBV12-4	few	TRBD2	TRBJ2-3	CASRLSGQRTDTQYF	TGTGCCAGCAGACTTAGCGGGCAGCGCACAGATACGCAGTATTTT
TRBV11-2	.	TRBD1	TRBJ2-2	CASSFRDRGPAGELFF	TGTGCCAGCAGCTTCCGGGACAGGGGGCCGGCCGGGGAGCTGTTTTTT
TRBV20-1	.	.	TRBJ2-6	CSARVGRLWAGANVLTF	TGCAGTGCTAGGGTTGGCAGATTGTGGGCTGGGGCCAACGTCCTGACTTTC
TRBV6-5	few	TRBD2	TRBJ2-5	CASSYRAGERETQYF	TGTGCCAGCAGTTACCGAGCGGGGGAGCGGGAGACCCAGTACTTC
TRBV6-2/TRBV6-3	few	TRBD2	TRBJ2-5	CASSQAWSGRKQETQYF	TGTGCCAGCAGCCAAGCATGGAGCGGGAGGAAGCAAGAGACCCAGTACTTC